Included here is one T cell receptor beta chain sequence, with context. The antigen remains unidentified. The CDR3 is 11 residues long. Per the germline V gene, CDR1 is SNHLY and CDR2 is FYNNEI. Trimming shortened V by 6 bases and J by 9 bases, and 6 bases separated the two germline ends. These data come from a study of shared clonotypes between healthy human individuals. Overall study context: Every donor yielded three CD4 naive, three CD4 memory, two CD8 naive and one CD8 memory plate.

Findings of the study overall: In having few donors, the study represented limited genetic and exposure-history diversity. Non-shared clonotypes displayed generation probabilities falling below those of clonotypes present in all four donors.

Measured with immunoSEQ multiplex PCR; TCRdb has only the in-frame clones, and not every one. Counted here are about 1 million clones, around 76% occurring once; the ten biggest clones make up approximately 1.5%. The source is a man between 18 and 29 years old in good health. The material sequenced was memory CD4+ T cells sorted from blood. The subset is: CD45RA-negative fraction. The chain combines TRBV2 with TRBJ1-6, with D unclear. CDR3 nucleotides: TGTGCCAGCAGGGCTTTTTCACCCCTCCACTTT. Its translation: CASRAFSPLHF.